These T cell receptor beta chains were read from a single sample in a study of T cell responses to AZD1222 COVID-19 vaccine. Profiling relied on immunoSEQ multiplex PCR, and the TCRdb table lists in-frame clones only, not all of them. The sample shows some 110,000 clones, about 89% of them seen only once. The sequencing here drew on peripheral blood, taken 28 days after the second AZD1222 dose. Receptors were obtained from an adult who received the AZD1222 COVID-19 vaccine. The CDR3 runs from the conserved cysteine through the conserved F or W. A D gene is named only where the DNA matches it firmly. Size is stated for part of the rows, as once, few or many counts, or as a class when the clone is expanded.

D: NA
V: TRBV5-4
size: NA
J: TRBJ2-7
CDR3: CASSLRSGSSYEQYF
DNA: TGTGCCAGCAGCTTGCGGTCGGGATCCTCCTACGAGCAGTACTTC

D: TRBD1
V: TRBV4-1
size: NA
J: TRBJ1-6
CDR3: CASSQLGQGARNSPLHF
DNA: TGCGCCAGCAGCCAACTGGGACAGGGGGCTCGTAATTCACCCCTCCACTTT

D: NA
V: TRBV27
size: NA
J: TRBJ2-3
CDR3: CASSPGDTWITDTQYF
DNA: TGTGCCAGCAGTCCCGGAGACACCTGGATTACAGATACGCAGTATTTT

D: NA
V: TRBV27
size: NA
J: TRBJ1-5
CDR3: CASSLVGSVGNQPQHF
DNA: TGTGCCAGCAGTTTAGTGGGGTCAGTCGGTAATCAGCCCCAGCATTTT

D: NA
V: TRBV7-8
size: NA
J: TRBJ2-5
CDR3: CASSSRMWGQQETQYF
DNA: TGTGCCAGCAGCTCACGAATGTGGGGCCAGCAAGAGACCCAGTACTTC

D: TRBD2
V: TRBV6-7
size: NA
J: TRBJ2-3
CDR3: CASNPLASGSTDTQYF
DNA: TGTGCCAGCAATCCCCTGGCTAGCGGTAGCACAGATACGCAGTATTTT

D: NA
V: TRBV2
size: NA
J: TRBJ2-7
CDR3: CASSLQGSYEQYF
DNA: TGTGCCAGCAGTTTGCAGGGTTCTTACGAGCAGTACTTC

D: TRBD2
V: TRBV7-9
size: NA
J: TRBJ2-7
CDR3: CASSSSGGEQYF
DNA: TGTGCCAGCAGCTCGAGCGGGGGCGAGCAGTACTTC

D: NA
V: TRBV29-1
size: NA
J: TRBJ2-7
CDR3: CSVEEGRGYEQYF
DNA: TGCAGCGTTGAAGAGGGCAGGGGCTACGAGCAGTACTTC

D: NA
V: TRBV2
size: NA
J: TRBJ2-5
CDR3: CASSEDPDGRQETQYF
DNA: TGTGCCAGCAGTGAAGACCCGGACGGCCGGCAAGAGACCCAGTACTTC

D: NA
V: TRBV7-8
size: NA
J: TRBJ1-4
CDR3: CASSPPGGWEKLFF
DNA: TGTGCCAGCAGCCCACCCGGGGGTTGGGAAAAACTGTTTTTT

D: TRBD1
V: TRBV19
size: NA
J: TRBJ1-5
CDR3: CASSIRRDRALGQPQHF
DNA: TGTGCCAGTAGTATTCGCCGGGACAGGGCTCTGGGTCAGCCCCAGCATTTT

D: NA
V: TRBV2
size: NA
J: TRBJ2-7
CDR3: CASTQRNSVYEQYF
DNA: TGTGCCAGCACCCAAAGGAACAGCGTCTACGAGCAGTACTTC

D: NA
V: TRBV7-9
size: NA
J: TRBJ1-2
CDR3: CASSLAPSRYGYTF
DNA: TGTGCCAGCAGCTTAGCACCCAGTCGCTATGGCTACACCTTC

D: TRBD1
V: TRBV5-1
size: NA
J: TRBJ2-3
CDR3: CASSLNQGAISYTQYF
DNA: TGCGCCAGCAGTCTGAATCAGGGGGCTATTAGTTATACGCAGTATTTT

D: NA
V: TRBV6-5
size: NA
J: TRBJ2-1
CDR3: CASSYSGARYNEQFF
DNA: TGTGCCAGCAGTTACTCGGGGGCCAGATACAATGAGCAGTTCTTC

D: NA
V: TRBV29-1
size: NA
J: TRBJ1-1
CDR3: CSVEVGTEAFF
DNA: TGCAGCGTTGAAGTGGGCACTGAAGCTTTCTTT

D: NA
V: TRBV16
size: NA
J: TRBJ2-7
CDR3: CASSQGSGEQYF
DNA: TGTGCCAGCAGCCAGGGCTCCGGCGAGCAGTACTTC

D: NA
V: TRBV25-1
size: NA
J: TRBJ1-1
CDR3: CASSERSGHTEAFF
DNA: TGTGCCAGCAGTGAAAGGTCAGGGCACACTGAAGCTTTCTTT

D: TRBD1
V: TRBV15
size: NA
J: TRBJ2-7
CDR3: CATRGTGAYEQYF
DNA: TGTGCCACCAGGGGGACAGGAGCCTACGAGCAGTACTTC

D: NA
V: TRBV10-3
size: NA
J: TRBJ1-2
CDR3: CAISDSMGRVGGYTF
DNA: TGTGCCATCAGTGACTCAATGGGCCGGGTCGGCGGCTACACCTTC

D: TRBD2
V: TRBV11-3
size: NA
J: TRBJ2-3
CDR3: CASSFSGGEADTQYF
DNA: TGTGCCAGCAGCTTTAGCGGGGGGGAGGCAGATACGCAGTATTTT

D: TRBD2
V: TRBV5-4
size: NA
J: TRBJ2-1
CDR3: CASSQGLAGGLYNEQFF
DNA: TGTGCCAGCAGCCAGGGACTAGCGGGGGGGTTATACAATGAGCAGTTCTTC

D: TRBD2
V: TRBV11-3
size: NA
J: TRBJ2-3
CDR3: CASSLGIAGGATDTQYF
DNA: TGTGCCAGCAGCTTGGGAATAGCGGGGGGGGCTACAGATACGCAGTATTTT

D: NA
V: TRBV28
size: NA
J: TRBJ2-5
CDR3: CASSPQRLAKETQYF
DNA: TGTGCCAGCAGTCCCCAGAGGCTAGCCAAAGAGACCCAGTACTTC

D: NA
V: TRBV12-3/TRBV12-4
size: NA
J: TRBJ2-2
CDR3: CASSQGSGELFF
DNA: TGTGCCAGCAGCCAGGGGTCCGGGGAGCTGTTTTTT

D: TRBD1
V: TRBV5-4
size: NA
J: TRBJ1-2
CDR3: CASSKGGDRGDYGYTF
DNA: TGTGCCAGCAGCAAAGGTGGGGACAGGGGTGACTATGGCTACACCTTC

D: NA
V: TRBV5-1
size: NA
J: TRBJ2-3
CDR3: CASSLAQGPDTQYF
DNA: TGCGCCAGCAGCTTAGCACAGGGACCAGATACGCAGTATTTT

D: TRBD2
V: TRBV5-1
size: NA
J: TRBJ2-3
CDR3: CASSTGLERGTDTQYF
DNA: TGCGCCAGCAGCACCGGACTAGAGAGGGGCACAGATACGCAGTATTTT

D: NA
V: TRBV7-9
size: NA
J: TRBJ2-7
CDR3: CASSFTTTAEQYF
DNA: TGTGCCAGCAGCTTTACGACGACAGCCGAGCAGTACTTC

D: NA
V: TRBV5-4
size: NA
J: TRBJ2-1
CDR3: CASSHGGSYNEQFF
DNA: TGTGCCAGCTCACATGGGGGATCCTACAATGAGCAGTTCTTC

D: NA
V: TRBV15
size: NA
J: TRBJ1-1
CDR3: CATSRDPNTEAFF
DNA: TGTGCCACCAGCAGAGATCCGAACACTGAAGCTTTCTTT

D: NA
V: TRBV9
size: NA
J: TRBJ2-7
CDR3: CASSRQSGRGGYEQYF
DNA: TGTGCCAGCAGCCGGCAAAGTGGGAGAGGTGGTTACGAGCAGTACTTC

D: TRBD1
V: TRBV30
size: NA
J: TRBJ1-2
CDR3: CAWATGGFSYGYTF
DNA: TGTGCCTGGGCTACAGGGGGTTTTTCCTATGGCTACACCTTC

D: TRBD1
V: TRBV6-5
size: NA
J: TRBJ2-1
CDR3: CASSPTGTGVNEQFF
DNA: TGTGCCAGCAGTCCCACCGGGACAGGGGTCAATGAGCAGTTCTTC

D: NA
V: TRBV16
size: NA
J: TRBJ2-7
CDR3: CASTSAPSTYEQYF
DNA: TGTGCCAGCACCTCAGCCCCCAGCACCTACGAGCAGTACTTC

D: NA
V: TRBV30
size: once
J: TRBJ1-3
CDR3: CAWTTFSGNTIYF
DNA: TGTGCCTGGACCACATTCTCTGGAAACACCATATATTTT

D: TRBD2
V: TRBV6-5
size: NA
J: TRBJ2-7
CDR3: CASKGLAHYEQYF
DNA: TGTGCCAGCAAGGGACTAGCTCACTACGAGCAGTACTTC

D: NA
V: TRBV19
size: few
J: TRBJ1-3
CDR3: CASREVNTIYF
DNA: TGTGCCAGTCGGGAGGTAAACACCATATATTTT

D: NA
V: TRBV12-3/TRBV12-4
size: once
J: TRBJ1-1
CDR3: CASSLLAGTEAFF
DNA: TGTGCCAGCAGTTTACTCGCGGGCACTGAAGCTTTCTTT

D: TRBD1
V: TRBV7-9
size: NA
J: TRBJ1-1
CDR3: CASSSRGGAEAFF
DNA: TGTGCCAGCAGCTCCAGGGGGGGGGCTGAAGCTTTCTTT

D: NA
V: TRBV18
size: NA
J: TRBJ2-5
CDR3: CASSPRQEAQETQYF
DNA: TGTGCCAGCTCACCACGGCAGGAAGCCCAAGAGACCCAGTACTTC

D: NA
V: TRBV10-3
size: NA
J: TRBJ1-1
CDR3: CAISESFGTEAFF
DNA: TGTGCCATCAGTGAGTCGTTTGGGACAGAAGCTTTCTTT

D: NA
V: TRBV13
size: NA
J: TRBJ1-5
CDR3: CASSFGQGNQPQHF
DNA: TGTGCCAGCAGCTTCGGGCAGGGCAATCAGCCCCAGCATTTT

D: NA
V: TRBV5-6
size: NA
J: TRBJ2-1
CDR3: CASSWRARGVGNEQFF
DNA: TGTGCCAGCAGCTGGAGGGCCAGAGGGGTTGGCAATGAGCAGTTCTTC

D: NA
V: TRBV15
size: once
J: TRBJ1-3
CDR3: CATSRGFRDTIYF
DNA: TGTGCCACCAGCAGAGGATTCAGAGACACCATATATTTT

D: TRBD1
V: TRBV19
size: NA
J: TRBJ1-4
CDR3: CASSYPGTGNEKLFF
DNA: TGTGCCAGTAGTTACCCCGGGACAGGGAATGAAAAACTGTTTTTT

D: TRBD1
V: TRBV28
size: NA
J: TRBJ2-7
CDR3: CASSLRGTGGSEQYF
DNA: TGTGCCAGCAGTTTAAGGGGGACAGGGGGCAGCGAGCAGTACTTC

D: NA
V: TRBV28
size: NA
J: TRBJ1-2
CDR3: CASTNGGFYGYTF
DNA: TGTGCCAGCACCAATGGGGGTTTCTATGGCTACACCTTC